This TCR beta chain was obtained from a study of shared clonotypes between healthy human individuals (dated by TCRdb to the early 2020s). Background on the whole study: The cohort included three men and a couple of women between 18 and 49 years of age. Per donor, three plates each were used for CD4 naive and CD4 memory, two for CD8 naive, and one for CD8 memory. To estimate repertoire size and how much clonotypes are shared between individuals, the study performed deep sequencing of blood TCR repertoires from roughly five healthy adults. Libraries were prepared and TCR repertoires were sequenced by different laboratories using diverse techniques, in order to increase sequencing depth and limit assay-specific biases. Each donor's leukapheresis produced roughly between roughly 0.85 and 10 billion PBMCs. Study-wide conclusions, independent of this receptor: Compared with non-shared clonotypes, clonotypes shared by all four sorted-subset donors had higher generation probabilities. Incomplete sequencing was indicated by rarefaction of sorted-subset datasets, despite the large sequencing depth. Because the study included a small number of donors, the genetic and exposure-history diversity represented was limited. Larger estimated clonotype richness was generally found for naive subsets than for memory subsets. Pairwise subsampling indicated that sequencing depth was expected to affect the degree of clonotype sharing among donors. When four donors were compared, the shared fraction of clonotypes was 5% to 6.5% for naive CD4, 3.5% to 4% for naive CD8, about 2.5% for memory CD4, and about 0.36% for memory CD8. Sampling was restricted to blood, and TCR repertoires in tissue are likely to differ from TCR repertoires in blood.

Using the deep immunoSEQ assay, TCR CDR3 regions were amplified from genomic DNA by multiplex PCR. For each cell subset, the extracted genomic DNA was distributed evenly across all wells of several immunoSEQ 96-well plates, and each plate served as one replicate. For sorted subsets, roughly 190 ng of genomic DNA, equivalent to 25,000 to 35,000 T cell genomes, went into each replicate PCR. The purified libraries were quantified using a Qubit 3.0 fluorometer, sized with a Bioanalyzer 2100, and then quantified again using the KAPA Library Quantification kit. Every immunoSEQ 96-well plate was sequenced on a dedicated single-read 150-cycle Illumina NextSeq 550 flow cell. The authors' pipeline ran thus. Because only junctional sequences without quality scores were contained in the immunoSEQ output, filtering matching that applied to full-length reads could not be performed. To assign V/J genes and CDR3, sequences were annotated using PyIR, a Python wrapper for IgBLAST v1.9, with IMGT germline references. Any read was removed if the V/J assignment was weak (E-value above 1e-6), the CDR3 was missing, or the read contained stop codons, out-of-frame junctions, or ambiguous translated residues. V3J clonotypes were defined as sequences sharing the same inferred V gene, J gene, and CDR3 amino acid sequence. Percentage overlap between repertoires was computed as shared unique clonotypes divided by the size of the smaller repertoire. Richness of each repertoire was evaluated using RTK rarefaction, the Chao1 estimator, and Recon v2.1 estimates of unobserved clonotypes. OLGA was used to compute generation probabilities for all TCRbeta clonotypes that the gDNA method yielded from a handful of donors. TCRdb obtained this table from immuneACCESS and retained in-frame rearrangements with V and J assigned. These tables miss some clones; where compared with another copy, unresolved V genes account for less than half of the shortfall, and the remainder is unexplained. V and J calls plus clone size are reproduced from that table; the DNA served to infer D and trimming. For this sample there are roughly 2 million clones; 85% to 95% appear just once. Roughly 1.1% of the sample is taken by the ten largest.

CD8 naive samples were CD45RO-negative cells positively selected for CCR7, giving a CD45RA+CCR7+ population that excluded TemRA cells. The donors were healthy, HIV-negative adults with no recently reported acute infections or vaccinations. Every donor was a Caucasian adult living in Nashville, Tennessee, USA. Blood was collected by leukapheresis, and PBMCs were isolated by Ficoll-Histopaque density gradient centrifugation and then cryopreserved in liquid nitrogen vapor phase. Purity and quantity of every magnetically sorted T cell population were checked by analytical flow cytometry. Genomic DNA was isolated from each sorted fraction and quantified by UV absorbance on a Nanodrop 2000c. The germline V gene specifies MNHEY as CDR1 and SVGAGI as CDR2. V is shortened by 6 bases, J by 3 bases, and the region joining them spans 12 bases. The CDR3 starts with the cysteine, ends with the phenylalanine, and has 13 residues. Kept here is only the CDR3 DNA, which spans 39 bases and is read in frame from base 1.

This clone occurred once. No cognate antigen has been identified for it. Within one base of it there is no much larger clone, and no base qualities were kept. In this chain, TRBV6-5 is recombined with TRBJ2-7; TRBD2 is a possible D gene, resting on 5 matching bases. The sample consisted of naive CD8+ T cells sorted from blood. Taken with the paper, the label for cell subset or site translates to: CD45RA+CCR7+. The TCR comes from a young man in good health. The CDR3 sequence is CASSLDWDYEQYF. At the DNA level, the sequence is TGTGCCAGCAGCTTGGACTGGGACTACGAGCAGTACTTC.